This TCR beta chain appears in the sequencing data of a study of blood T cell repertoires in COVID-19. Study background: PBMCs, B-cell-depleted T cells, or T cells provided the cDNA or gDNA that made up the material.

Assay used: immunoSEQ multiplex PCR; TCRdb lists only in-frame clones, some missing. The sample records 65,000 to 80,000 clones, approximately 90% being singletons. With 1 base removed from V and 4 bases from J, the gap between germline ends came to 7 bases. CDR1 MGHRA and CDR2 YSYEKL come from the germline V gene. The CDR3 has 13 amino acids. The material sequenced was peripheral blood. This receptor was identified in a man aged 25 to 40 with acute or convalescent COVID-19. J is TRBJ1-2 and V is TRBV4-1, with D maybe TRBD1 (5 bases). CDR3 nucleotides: TGCGCCAGCAGCCAAGGGGGCAGCTATGGCTACACCTTC. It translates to CASSQGGSYGYTF.